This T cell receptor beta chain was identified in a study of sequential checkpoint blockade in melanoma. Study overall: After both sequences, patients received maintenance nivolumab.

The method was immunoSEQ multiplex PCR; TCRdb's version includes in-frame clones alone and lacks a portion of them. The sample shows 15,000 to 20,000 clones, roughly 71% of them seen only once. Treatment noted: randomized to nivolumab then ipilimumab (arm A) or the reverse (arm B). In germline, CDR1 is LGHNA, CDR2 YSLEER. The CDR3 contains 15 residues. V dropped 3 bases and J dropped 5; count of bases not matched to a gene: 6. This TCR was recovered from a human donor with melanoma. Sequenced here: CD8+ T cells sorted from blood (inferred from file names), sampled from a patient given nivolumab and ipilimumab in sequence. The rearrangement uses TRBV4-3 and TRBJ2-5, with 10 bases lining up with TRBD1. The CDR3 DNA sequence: TGCGCCAGCAGCCAGCTCTGGGGACAGGGGGAGACCCAGTACTTC. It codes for CASSQLWGQGETQYF.